The clone carrying this TCR beta chain was detected a few times. The data are from a study of blood T cell repertoires in COVID-19. Using immunoSEQ multiplex PCR, the repertoire was profiled, and TCRdb retains in-frame clones only, with some absent. The table records around 370,000 clones, more than 70% of them present only once. Germline V lookup: CDR1 ENHRY, CDR2 SYGVKD. This CDR3 is 13 amino acids long. With 11 bases clipped from V and 5 bases from J, the junction kept 6 bases outside the gene matches. The receptor's source is a young woman who had recovered from COVID-19. V and J are TRBV10-3 and TRBJ1-6; 7 positions match TRBD1. Material: PBMCs or T cells enriched from blood (not recorded which). CDR3 region: CAVRQGDNSPLHF. In DNA form, the CDR3 reads TGTGCCGTTCGACAGGGCGATAATTCACCCCTCCACTTT.